A selection of T cell receptor beta chains follows, all from one sample in a study of blood T cell repertoires in COVID-19. The data were produced by immunoSEQ multiplex PCR, yet TCRdb's version contains in-frame clones alone and is incomplete. In the table there are approximately 210,000 clones, around 81% of which are singletons. The sequencing sample was made of PBMCs or T cells enriched from blood (not recorded which). Receptors originate from a woman aged 50 to 60 with acute COVID-19. CDR3s include the opening cysteine and the closing phenylalanine or tryptophan. The D gene is left open where the match is weak. The size field is filled for only some rows; it gives once, few, many or a size class.

v_gene	d_gene	abundance	j_gene	CDR3nt	CDR3aa
TRBV29-1	.	.	TRBJ1-1	TGCAGCGTTGAAGATAGGATCCTCGGAGGGACTGAAGCTTTCTTT	CSVEDRILGGTEAFF
TRBV7-2	TRBD1	.	TRBJ2-3	TGTGCCAGCAGCTTAACGGGACAGGGTGTTGGTACGCAGTATTTT	CASSLTGQGVGTQYF
TRBV6-1	.	.	TRBJ1-2	TGTGCCAGCAGTGTTTCCGGGGGGAATATTAACTATGGCTACACCTTC	CASSVSGGNINYGYTF
TRBV7-9	TRBD1	.	TRBJ1-2	TGTGCCAGCAGCTCCCGACAGGGGGTCTATGGCTACACCTTC	CASSSRQGVYGYTF
TRBV3-1/TRBV3-2	TRBD1	.	TRBJ1-2	TGTGCCAGCAGCCAAGGCAGGGGGTCTCACTATGGCTACACCTTC	CASSQGRGSHYGYTF
TRBV7-2	.	.	TRBJ1-2	TGTGCCAGCAGCTCTTACAGTCTCCGTGACTATGGCTACACCTTC	CASSSYSLRDYGYTF
TRBV11-2	.	.	TRBJ2-5	TGTGCCAGCAGCGCCAATACAGGGAATCAAGAGACCCAGTACTTC	CASSANTGNQETQYF
TRBV5-1	.	few	TRBJ2-6	TGCGCCAGCAGCTTGAGCACAGGGTCTGGGGCCAACGTCCTGACTTTC	CASSLSTGSGANVLTF
TRBV19	TRBD1	.	TRBJ1-5	TGTGCCAGTAGGGGACAGGGTTATGGGCCCCAGCATTTT	CASRGQGYGPQHF
TRBV4-1	TRBD2	.	TRBJ2-1	TGCGCCAGCAGCCAAGGGGCTAGCGGGGGGACGGAGCAGTTCTTC	CASSQGASGGTEQFF
TRBV28	.	.	TRBJ2-3	TGTGCCAGCAGTCCCGCCGACTCCGGACTCATGGAGGATACGCAGTATTTT	CASSPADSGLMEDTQYF
TRBV3-1/TRBV3-2	TRBD2	.	TRBJ2-7	TGTGCCAGCAGCCGGAGCGGGGGTAAAGGCGAGCAGTACTTC	CASSRSGGKGEQYF
TRBV3-1/TRBV3-2	TRBD1	.	TRBJ2-4	TGTGCCAGCAGCGCACTGATTCAACAGGGGGCAGGCAAAAACATTCAGTACTTC	CASSALIQQGAGKNIQYF
TRBV30	.	.	TRBJ2-5	TGTGCCTGGAGTGTACTCGGGGAGCGGGAGACCCAGTACTTC	CAWSVLGERETQYF
TRBV5-4	TRBD1	.	TRBJ2-5	TGTGCCAGCAGCTGGGTGGCACGACCGGATATTACAGGGGCGACGGAGACCCAGTACTTC	CASSWVARPDITGATETQYF